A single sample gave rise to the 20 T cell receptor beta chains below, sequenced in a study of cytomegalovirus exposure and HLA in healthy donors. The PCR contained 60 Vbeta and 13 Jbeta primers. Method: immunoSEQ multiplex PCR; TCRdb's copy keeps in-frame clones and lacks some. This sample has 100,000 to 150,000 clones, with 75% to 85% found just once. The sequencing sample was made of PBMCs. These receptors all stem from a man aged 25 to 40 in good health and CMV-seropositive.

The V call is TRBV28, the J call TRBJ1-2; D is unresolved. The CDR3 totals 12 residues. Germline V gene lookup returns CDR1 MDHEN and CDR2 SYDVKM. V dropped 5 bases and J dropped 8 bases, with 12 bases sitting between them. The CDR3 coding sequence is TGTGCCAGCAGTACGGAGACTGGCGGCTACACCTTC. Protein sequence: CASSTETGGYTF.

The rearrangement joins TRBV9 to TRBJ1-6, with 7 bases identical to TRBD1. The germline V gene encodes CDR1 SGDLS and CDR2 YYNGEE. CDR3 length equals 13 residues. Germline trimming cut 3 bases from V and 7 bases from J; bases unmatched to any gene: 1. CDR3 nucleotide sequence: TGTGCCAGCAGCGCAGGGGGAAATTCACCCCTCCACTTT. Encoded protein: CASSAGGNSPLHF.

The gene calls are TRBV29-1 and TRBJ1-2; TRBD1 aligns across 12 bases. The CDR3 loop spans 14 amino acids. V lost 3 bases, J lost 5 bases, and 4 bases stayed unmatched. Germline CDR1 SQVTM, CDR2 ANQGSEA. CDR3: CSVEGQGAKYGYTF. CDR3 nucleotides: TGCAGCGTTGAGGGACAGGGGGCGAAGTATGGCTACACCTTC. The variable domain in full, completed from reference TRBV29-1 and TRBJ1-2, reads SAVISQKPSRDICQRGTSLTIQCQVDSQVTMMFWYRQQPGQSLTLIATANQGSEATYESGFVIDKFPISRPNLTFSTLTVSNMSPEDSSIYLCSVEGQGAKYGYTFGSGTRLTVV.

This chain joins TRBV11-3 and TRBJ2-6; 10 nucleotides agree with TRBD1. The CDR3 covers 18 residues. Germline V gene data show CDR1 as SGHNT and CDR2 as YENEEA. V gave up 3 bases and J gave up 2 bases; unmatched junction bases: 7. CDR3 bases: TGTGCCAGCAGCTTCTCAGGGACAGGGGACCCTGGGGCCAACGTCCTGACTTTC. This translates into CASSFSGTGDPGANVLTF.

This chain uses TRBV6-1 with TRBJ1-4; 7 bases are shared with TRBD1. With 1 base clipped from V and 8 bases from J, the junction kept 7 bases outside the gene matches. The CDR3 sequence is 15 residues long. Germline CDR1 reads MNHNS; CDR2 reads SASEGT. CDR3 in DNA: TGTGCCAGCAGTGAAGGCCAGGGGGAGTTCGAAAAACTGTTTTTT. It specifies CASSEGQGEFEKLFF.

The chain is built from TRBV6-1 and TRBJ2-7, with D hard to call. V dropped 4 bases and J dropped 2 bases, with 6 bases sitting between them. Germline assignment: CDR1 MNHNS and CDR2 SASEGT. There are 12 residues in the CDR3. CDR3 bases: TGTGCCAGCAGTGTACAAACCTACGAGCAGTACTTC. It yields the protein CASSVQTYEQYF.

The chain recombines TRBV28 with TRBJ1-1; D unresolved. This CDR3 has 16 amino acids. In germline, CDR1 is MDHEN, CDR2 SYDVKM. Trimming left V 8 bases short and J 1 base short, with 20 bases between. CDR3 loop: CASREVSGRANTEAFF. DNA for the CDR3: TGTGCCAGCCGGGAGGTTTCTGGGCGGGCGAACACTGAAGCTTTCTTT.

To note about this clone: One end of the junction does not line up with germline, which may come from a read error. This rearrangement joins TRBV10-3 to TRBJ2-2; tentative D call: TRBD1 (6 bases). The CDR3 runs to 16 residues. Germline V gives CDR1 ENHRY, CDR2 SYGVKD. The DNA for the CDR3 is TGTGCCAGCAGTTACTCGTACAGGGCTAGTGCCGGGGAGCTGTTTTTT. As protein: CASSYSYRASAGELFF.

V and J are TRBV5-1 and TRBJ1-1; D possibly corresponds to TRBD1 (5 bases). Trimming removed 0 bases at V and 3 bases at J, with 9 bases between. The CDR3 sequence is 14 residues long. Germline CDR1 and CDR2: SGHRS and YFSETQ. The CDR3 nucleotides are TGCGCCAGCAGCTTGGGCGACAGACACACTGAAGCTTTCTTT. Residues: CASSLGDRHTEAFF.

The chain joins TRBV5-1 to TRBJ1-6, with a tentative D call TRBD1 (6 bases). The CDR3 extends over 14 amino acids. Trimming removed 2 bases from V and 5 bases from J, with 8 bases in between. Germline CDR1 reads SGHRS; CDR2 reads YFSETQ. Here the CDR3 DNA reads TGCGCCAGCAGCTTAAGACAGGATAATTCACCCCTCCACTTT. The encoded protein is CASSLRQDNSPLHF.

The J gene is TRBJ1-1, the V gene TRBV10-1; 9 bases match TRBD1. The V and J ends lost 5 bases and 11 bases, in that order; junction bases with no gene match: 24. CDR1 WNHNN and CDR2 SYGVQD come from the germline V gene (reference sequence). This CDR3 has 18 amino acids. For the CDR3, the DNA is TGCGCCAGCAGTCCGAAATTGCACCGGGACAGGGCCTTAGGACACGCTTTCTTT. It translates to CASSPKLHRDRALGHAFF.

The DNA of the CDR3 is TGTGCCACACGAACCGGGACAGTGAACACTGAAGCTTTCTTT. It is translated as CATRTGTVNTEAFF. The chain employs TRBV2 and TRBJ1-1, with 7 nucleotides matching TRBD1. Germline CDR1 and CDR2: SNHLY and FYNNEI. V was pared by 10 bases and J by 0 bases, with 8 bases of the junction left unmatched. This CDR3 has 14 residues.

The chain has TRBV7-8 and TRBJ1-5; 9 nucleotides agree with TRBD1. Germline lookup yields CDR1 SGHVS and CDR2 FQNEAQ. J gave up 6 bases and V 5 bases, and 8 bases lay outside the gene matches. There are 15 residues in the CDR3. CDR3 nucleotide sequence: TGTGCCAGCAGCGACCGCTGGGACAGGGCTCAGCCCCAGCATTTT. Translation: CASSDRWDRAQPQHF.

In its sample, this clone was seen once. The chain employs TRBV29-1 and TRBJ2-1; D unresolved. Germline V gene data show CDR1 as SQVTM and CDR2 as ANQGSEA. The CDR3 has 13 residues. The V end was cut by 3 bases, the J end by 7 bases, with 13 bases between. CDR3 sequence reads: CSVERQYRNEQFF. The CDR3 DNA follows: TGCAGCGTTGAGAGGCAGTATCGGAATGAGCAGTTCTTC.

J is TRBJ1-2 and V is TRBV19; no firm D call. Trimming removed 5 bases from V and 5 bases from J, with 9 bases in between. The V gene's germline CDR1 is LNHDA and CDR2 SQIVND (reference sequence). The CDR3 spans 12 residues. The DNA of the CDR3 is TGTGCCAGTAGTCTTCGTGAGTATGGCTACACCTTC. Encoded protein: CASSLREYGYTF.

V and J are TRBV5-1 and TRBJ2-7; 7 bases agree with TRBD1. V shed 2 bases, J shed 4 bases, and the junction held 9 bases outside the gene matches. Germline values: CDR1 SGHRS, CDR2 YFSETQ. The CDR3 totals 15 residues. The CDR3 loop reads CASSFARQGIYEQYF. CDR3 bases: TGCGCCAGCAGCTTTGCACGACAGGGAATTTACGAGCAGTACTTC.

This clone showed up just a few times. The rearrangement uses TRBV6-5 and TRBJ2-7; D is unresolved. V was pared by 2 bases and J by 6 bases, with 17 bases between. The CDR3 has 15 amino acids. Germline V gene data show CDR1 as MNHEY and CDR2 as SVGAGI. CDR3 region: CASSYIRVPPSEQYF. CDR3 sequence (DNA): TGTGCCAGCAGTTACATAAGAGTTCCGCCATCCGAGCAGTACTTC.

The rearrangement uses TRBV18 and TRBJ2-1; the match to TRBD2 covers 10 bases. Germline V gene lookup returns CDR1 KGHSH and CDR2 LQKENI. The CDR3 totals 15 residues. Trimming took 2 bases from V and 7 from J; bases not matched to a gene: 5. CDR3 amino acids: CASSPSPGLANEQFF. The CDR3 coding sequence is TGTGCCAGCTCACCATCTCCGGGACTAGCGAATGAGCAGTTCTTC.

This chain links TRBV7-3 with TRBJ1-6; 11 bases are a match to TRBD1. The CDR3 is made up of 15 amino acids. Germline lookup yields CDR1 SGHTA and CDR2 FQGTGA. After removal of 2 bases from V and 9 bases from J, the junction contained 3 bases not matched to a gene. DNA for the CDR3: TGTGCCAGCAGCTTATGGGGGACAGGGGGTTCACCCCTCCACTTT. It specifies CASSLWGTGGSPLHF.

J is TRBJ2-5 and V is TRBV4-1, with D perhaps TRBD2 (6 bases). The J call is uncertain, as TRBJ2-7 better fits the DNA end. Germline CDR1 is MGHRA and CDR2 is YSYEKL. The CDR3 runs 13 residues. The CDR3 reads CASSHTIGSEQYF. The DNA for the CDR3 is TGCGCCAGCAGCCATACTATCGGGAGCGAGCAGTACTTC.